These 4 T cell receptor beta chains originate from one sample sequenced in a study of blood T cell repertoires in COVID-19. The assay was immunoSEQ multiplex PCR, and TCRdb's table has in-frame clones only and misses some. The data show about 30,000 clones, about 91% seen once. The specimen sequenced was peripheral blood. These receptors all come from a human donor with active COVID-19. The donor label of this sample is uncertain.

The rearrangement uses TRBV5-1 and TRBJ2-3; TRBD2 agrees at 12 bases. The CDR3 is 17 residues long. Germline values: CDR1 SGHRS, CDR2 YFSETQ. V shed 4 bases and J 6 bases; nucleotides not matched to a gene: 12. CDR3 loop: CASSPGTSGRGHDTQYF. In DNA, the CDR3 is TGCGCCAGCAGCCCCGGGACTAGCGGGCGGGGACACGATACGCAGTATTTT.

This clone was observed a single time. The chain recombines TRBV6-9 with TRBJ2-7; 11 nucleotides line up with TRBD2. This CDR3 comprises 18 residues. CDR1 MNHGY and CDR2 SVAAGI come from the germline V gene. V lost 6 bases, J lost 3 bases, and 16 bases stayed unmatched. The CDR3 is CASRPGLAESPSNYEQYF. CDR3 in DNA: TGTGCCAGCAGACCGGGACTAGCGGAAAGTCCTTCAAACTACGAGCAGTACTTC.

The chain employs TRBV4-3 and TRBJ2-2; 9 positions agree with TRBD1. The CDR3 spans 14 residues. Germline values: CDR1 LGHNA, CDR2 YSLEER. Unmatched junction bases numbered 4, after V lost 4 bases and J lost 7 bases. This chain's CDR3 is CASSLDRGVGELFF. As DNA, the CDR3 is TGCGCCAGCAGCCTGGACAGGGGAGTCGGGGAGCTGTTTTTT.

V usage is TRBV7-9 and J usage is TRBJ1-1; D call uncertain. CDR1 and CDR2 from the germline V gene are SEHNR and FQNEAQ (reference sequence). There are 17 residues in the CDR3. V was shortened by 4 bases and J by 0 bases, with 18 bases between the two germline ends. This CDR3 reads CASSSYGGRYMNTEAFF. The CDR3 nucleotides are TGTGCCAGCAGCTCGTACGGTGGGAGATACATGAACACTGAAGCTTTCTTT.